These T cell receptor beta chains were read from a single sample in a study of T cell repertoires in cytomegalovirus infection. TCRdb reprocessed the reads with MiXCR, giving one entry per CDR3 protein. The sample has some 62,000 distinct CDR3 sequences, about 19% seen once. For these TCRs, the target antigens are not known. Sequenced here: CD8+ T cells from cultured PBMCs, sampled from culture after CMV antigen stimulation. All receptors come from a human donor in good health (CMV status not recorded). Some clones in this sample may be carry-over from other donors' samples. Each CDR3 is given without its conserved first and last residue. D genes are given only for firm matches. Some rows have no size entry. The others give once, few or many, or a class for an expanded clone.

clone_size j_call d_call v_call cdr3_aa
- TRBJ2-7 TRBD1 TRBV7-8 ASSFSITGANPYEQY
few TRBJ2-7 - TRBV7-6 ASSPDGISSYEQY
- TRBJ2-7 TRBD2 TRBV9 ASSVAGGRYEQY
- TRBJ2-1 TRBD2 TRBV19 ASSIEVAGGDNEQF
few TRBJ2-7 - TRBV7-7 ASSLKYGLNYEQY
- TRBJ2-5 - TRBV7-7 ASSLEGREQETQY
- TRBJ2-4 - TRBV6-2/TRBV6-3 ASTSPRGGLPAKNIQY
few TRBJ2-2 - TRBV2 ASFRASTGELF
- TRBJ2-7 - TRBV4-1 ASSQGHGDTYEQY
- TRBJ2-7 - TRBV7-2 ASSLADSYEQY
- TRBJ2-7 TRBD2 TRBV4-1 ASSQGTSGGYYEQY
few TRBJ2-2 - TRBV11-2 ASSWRRGLGLGELF
- TRBJ1-1 TRBD1 TRBV20-1 SANSGGTEAF
few TRBJ2-7 TRBD1 TRBV6-5 ASSRSPGTGGYEQY
- TRBJ2-7 - TRBV7-2 ASSSTGRVSGLRLDEQY
- TRBJ2-2 - TRBV6-6 ASSYSVQGELF
- TRBJ2-7 - TRBV5-6 ASTSGWGNYEQY
once TRBJ1-4 - TRBV7-9 ASSPRDRDPNEKLF
- TRBJ1-2 TRBD1 TRBV9 ASSGGTGKISNYGYT
few TRBJ1-4 - TRBV10-3 AISLGTEKLF
few TRBJ2-7 - TRBV7-4 ASSSPAGQTYEQY
- TRBJ1-5 TRBD1 TRBV19 ASSRSTGGRNQPQH
few TRBJ1-2 - TRBV12-3/TRBV12-4 ASSSRRHYGYT
- TRBJ2-7 - TRBV6-5 ASSYSKGYHEQY
few TRBJ2-1 TRBD1 TRBV11-2 ASAGTALHNEQF
few TRBJ1-5 - TRBV19 ASTVAPYSNQPQH
- TRBJ2-5 TRBD2 TRBV27 ASARGISGGLETQY
- TRBJ2-1 - TRBV7-8 ASSFLQRTYNEQF
few TRBJ1-1 TRBD1 TRBV7-2 ASSGHRGMNTEAF
once TRBJ2-2 TRBD2 TRBV6-5 ASSDGAGGLAGELF
few TRBJ1-1 - TRBV4-1 ASSQESGRSSEAF
- TRBJ2-7 TRBD2 TRBV7-6 ASSRTSGGSYEQY
- TRBJ2-7 - TRBV7-2 ASSLVEAGYEQY
few TRBJ1-5 - TRBV7-8 ASRPRDSNQPQH
many TRBJ1-1 TRBD1 TRBV7-2 ASSFNSGGQVNTEAF
few TRBJ1-1 - TRBV7-6 ASSDSPTNTEAF